This T cell receptor (beta chain) emerged from a study of OX40 agonist ivuxolimab in advanced cancers. Looking at the study overall: The patients received ivuxolimab by intravenous route every 2 weeks at 0.01 to 10 mg/kg. Study outcomes and limitations: Among the lowest peripheral clonal expansion occurred in 0.1-3.0 mg/kg partial responders. Clonal expansion by week 6 occurred in CD4+ and CD8+ blood T cells (at 0.1 to 3.0 mg/kg).

Notes on this clone: Antigen: not known.

J lost 3 bases, V lost 3 bases, and 13 bases had no gene match. In germline, CDR1 is MNHEY, CDR2 SMNVEV (reference sequence). The CDR3 has 17 residues. The protocol was immunoSEQ multiplex PCR, while the TCRdb copy is restricted to in-frame clones and leaves out a portion. The sample yields 20,000 to 30,000 clones, 85% seen once. Autoimmune disease history or systemic immunosuppression disqualified patients. The rearrangement joins TRBV27 to TRBJ1-2; TRBD1 matches at 7 bases. The source is an adult with an advanced solid tumor such as melanoma, head and neck, liver or kidney cancer. The source material was CD4+ or CD8+ T cells sorted from blood, sampled in a trial of the OX40 agonist ivuxolimab. The CDR3 nucleotides read TGTGCCAGCAGTTTCTCCCCCCTCGGGACAGACCACTATGGCTACACCTTC. It is translated as CASSFSPLGTDHYGYTF.